This paragraph reports one T cell receptor beta chain. The antigen is not known. The data stem from a study of blood T cells in healthy people across ages. Trimming removed 4 bases from V and 0 bases from J, with 12 bases in between. The CDR3 runs 15 residues. CDR1 SQVTM and CDR2 ANQGSEA come from the germline V gene. A second 7 to 11 cycle PCR used barcoded and J-beta primers. Each CDR3 protein is one row after TCRdb ran MiXCR on the 5' RACE reads. Of around 1.5 million distinct CDR3 sequences in the sample, approximately 59% are singletons; the top ten hold 5.5% to 8%. Study findings and constraints: Since the PBMCs were unsorted, naive and antigen-experienced cells could not be conclusively compared. It was held that the diversity estimates obtained from one million T cells were underestimates. With naive T cell percentage, TCR beta diversity showed a strong correlation. Whereas aged donors had fewer naive CD4+ cells, long-lived donors had more of them and higher diversity.

Material for sequencing was blood. The chain joins TRBV29-1 to TRBJ2-2; D is unclear. The sequence came from a man aged 18 to 35 in good health. CDR3 sequence: CSVGVGPANTGELFF. CDR3 bases: TGCAGCGTTGGGGTAGGCCCCGCGAACACCGGGGAGCTGTTTTTT.